This T cell receptor (beta chain) was found in a study of cytomegalovirus exposure and HLA in healthy donors. Study-wide findings and caveats: Most subjects had HLA-A and HLA-B alleles reportedly predicted accurately by TCR beta sequences. A further, later analysis showed that HLA-associated TCR beta chains (compared with equally common others) were more clonally expanded. Follow-up analysis later connected one missense variant in DCLRE1C with trimming of TCR beta V- and J-genes. Common viral pathogens were later found to be apparently linked to several of the most significant clusters.

In the PCR, 60 Vbeta and 13 Jbeta primers were used. The table came from immunoSEQ multiplex PCR; TCRdb's copy has only in-frame clones and leaves some out. The sample includes under 250,000 clones, roughly 80% of them seen just once. The germline V gene encodes CDR1 KGHSH and CDR2 LQKENI. This CDR3 comprises 15 residues. V trimming: 3 bases; J trimming: 6 bases; junction bases outside the gene matches: 7. Comment on this clone: Its cognate antigen is unknown.

The sample comprised PBMCs. The gene calls are TRBV18 and TRBJ2-2; 7 positions agree with TRBD2. The TCR sequence derives from a woman aged 40 to 50 in good health and CMV-seronegative. CDR3 sequence: CASSPGGSAAGELFF. In DNA form, the CDR3 reads TGTGCCAGCTCACCGGGGGGGTCAGCCGCCGGGGAGCTGTTTTTT.